This TCR beta chain was obtained from a study of CD8+ T cells in alopecia areata. Once RNA had been extracted, it was reverse transcribed into cDNA to act as the sequencing template. The assay was immunoSEQ multiplex PCR, and TCRdb's table has in-frame clones only and misses some. This table has 110,000 to 150,000 clones, 45% to 60% appearing once. The CDR3 consists of 15 residues. The V and J ends lost 2 bases and 0 bases respectively, with 12 bases between them. Germline V CDR1 and CDR2: SGHDT, YYEEEE. Treatment: oral pan-JAK inhibitor, 5-10 mg twice daily. This chain joins TRBV5-6 and TRBJ2-7; D is ambiguous. The sequence was obtained from a human donor with alopecia areata. The sample consisted of CD8+ T cells sorted from blood, taken at week 4, from a patient treated with tofacitinib. CDR3: CASSLDVVTSYEQYF. CDR3 DNA sequence: TGTGCCAGCAGCTTAGACGTAGTTACCTCCTACGAGCAGTACTTC.